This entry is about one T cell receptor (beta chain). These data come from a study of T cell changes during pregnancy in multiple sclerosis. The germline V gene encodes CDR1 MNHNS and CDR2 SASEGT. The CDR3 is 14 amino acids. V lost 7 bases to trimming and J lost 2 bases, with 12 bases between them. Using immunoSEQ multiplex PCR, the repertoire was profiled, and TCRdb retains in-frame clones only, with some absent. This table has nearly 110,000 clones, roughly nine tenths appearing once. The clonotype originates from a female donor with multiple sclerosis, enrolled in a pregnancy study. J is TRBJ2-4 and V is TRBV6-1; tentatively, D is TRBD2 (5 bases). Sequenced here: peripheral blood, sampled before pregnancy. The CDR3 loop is CASIARATKNIQYF. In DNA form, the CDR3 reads TGTGCCAGCATCGCGAGGGCGACCAAAAACATTCAGTACTTC.